The source of this T cell receptor (beta chain) is a study of cytomegalovirus exposure and HLA in healthy donors. 13 Jbeta primers and 60 Vbeta primers were used for the PCR. Data came from immunoSEQ multiplex PCR; TCRdb stores just in-frame clones and leaves some out. This table holds 60,000 to 80,000 clones, approximately 80% found once. Comment on this clone: What it recognizes is unknown. This specimen includes other DNA sequences encoding the same CDR3.

Donors in the study were healthy people who gave bone marrow. Findings and limits, study-wide: A later analysis linked a missense variant in DCLRE1C to the trimming of TCR beta V and J genes. Upon later analysis, TCR association rates were observed to vary by HLA locus, being highest for DRB1 and lowest for HLA-C.

The origin of this receptor is a woman aged 25 to 39 in good health and CMV-seronegative. The specimen sequenced was PBMCs.

The CDR3 loop is CASSLGGGDYNEQFF. CDR3 DNA sequence: TGTGCCAGCAGCTTGGGAGGGGGTGATTACAATGAGCAGTTCTTC. V is TRBV5-4 and J is TRBJ2-1; tentatively, D is TRBD1 (6 bases). Germline CDR1 reads SGHNT; CDR2 reads YYREEE (reference sequence). Trimming removed 0 bases from V and 4 bases from J, with 11 bases in between. CDR3 length: 15 residues.